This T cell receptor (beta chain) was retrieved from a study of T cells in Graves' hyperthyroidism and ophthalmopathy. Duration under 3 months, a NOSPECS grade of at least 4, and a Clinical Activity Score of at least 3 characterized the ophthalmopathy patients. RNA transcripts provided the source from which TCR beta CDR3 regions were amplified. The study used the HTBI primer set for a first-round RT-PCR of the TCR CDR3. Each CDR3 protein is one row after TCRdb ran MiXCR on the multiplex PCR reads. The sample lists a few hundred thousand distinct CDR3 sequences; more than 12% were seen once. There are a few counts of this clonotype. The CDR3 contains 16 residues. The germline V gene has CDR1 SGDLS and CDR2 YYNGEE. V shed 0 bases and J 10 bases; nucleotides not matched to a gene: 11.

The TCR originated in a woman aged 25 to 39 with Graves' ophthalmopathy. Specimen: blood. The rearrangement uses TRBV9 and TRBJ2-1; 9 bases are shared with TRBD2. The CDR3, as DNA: TGTGCCAGCAGCGTAGGTCCGGGACTAGCTGAAAAGGAGCAGTTCTTC. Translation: CASSVGPGLAEKEQFF.